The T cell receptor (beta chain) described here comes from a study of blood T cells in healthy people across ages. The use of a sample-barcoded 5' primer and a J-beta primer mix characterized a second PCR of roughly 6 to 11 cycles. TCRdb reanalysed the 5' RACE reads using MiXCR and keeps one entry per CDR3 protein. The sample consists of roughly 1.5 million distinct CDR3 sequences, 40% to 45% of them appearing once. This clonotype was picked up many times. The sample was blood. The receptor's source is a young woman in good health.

The CDR3 DNA reads TGTGCCAGCAGCAAAAGCGGGGGGGTTAACACCGGGGAGCTGTTTTTT. Protein product: CASSKSGGVNTGELFF. This chain joins TRBV11-2 and TRBJ2-2; 10 bases align to TRBD2. The junction had 5 bases not matched to a gene; V was cut back by 5 bases and J by 2 bases. Germline CDR1 is SGHAT and CDR2 is FQNNGV. CDR3 length: 16 amino acids.